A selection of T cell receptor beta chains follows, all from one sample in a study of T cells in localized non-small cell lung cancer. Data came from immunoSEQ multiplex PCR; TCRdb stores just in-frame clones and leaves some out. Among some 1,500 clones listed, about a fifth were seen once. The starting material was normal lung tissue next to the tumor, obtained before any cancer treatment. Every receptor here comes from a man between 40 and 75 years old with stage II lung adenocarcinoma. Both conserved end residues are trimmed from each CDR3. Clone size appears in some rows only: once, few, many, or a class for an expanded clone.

CDR3aa: ASSGSQGRTEAF
abundance: large
j_gene: TRBJ1-1
len: 12
v_gene: TRBV9

CDR3aa: AWSSQGSQLYT
abundance: .
j_gene: TRBJ1-2
len: 11
v_gene: TRBV30

CDR3aa: AWSSHEGNYNQPQH
abundance: .
j_gene: TRBJ1-5
len: 14
v_gene: TRBV30

CDR3aa: AIRSGTDYGYT
abundance: few
j_gene: TRBJ1-2
len: 11
v_gene: TRBV6-8

CDR3aa: ASTDGAWEAEAF
abundance: large
j_gene: TRBJ1-1
len: 12
v_gene: TRBV11-3

CDR3aa: ATSRAGILDGYT
abundance: few
j_gene: TRBJ1-2
len: 12
v_gene: TRBV15

CDR3aa: ASRVQGASGNTIY
abundance: .
j_gene: TRBJ1-3
len: 13
v_gene: TRBV28

CDR3aa: ACDASPGSNQPQH
abundance: .
j_gene: TRBJ1-5
len: 13
v_gene: TRBV30

CDR3aa: ASSYESGYEQY
abundance: few
j_gene: TRBJ2-7
len: 11
v_gene: TRBV6-8

CDR3aa: ASSYRGTTYEQY
abundance: .
j_gene: TRBJ2-7
len: 12
v_gene: TRBV11-3

CDR3aa: ASSAGGADNQPQH
abundance: .
j_gene: TRBJ1-5
len: 13
v_gene: TRBV28

CDR3aa: ASSVGWGSNEKLF
abundance: medium-sized
j_gene: TRBJ1-4
len: 13
v_gene: TRBV9

CDR3aa: ASSVTYTGSYGYT
abundance: .
j_gene: TRBJ1-2
len: 13
v_gene: TRBV6-8

CDR3aa: AITGGEGTEAF
abundance: few
j_gene: TRBJ1-1
len: 11
v_gene: TRBV6-8

CDR3aa: ASLGANSYNEQF
abundance: .
j_gene: TRBJ2-1
len: 12
v_gene: TRBV6-8

CDR3aa: ASSQDAGHGPYNEQF
abundance: .
j_gene: TRBJ2-1
len: 15
v_gene: TRBV1

CDR3aa: ASSLVGSGVVETQY
abundance: few
j_gene: TRBJ2-5
len: 14
v_gene: TRBV11-3

CDR3aa: ASTVGTSGETQY
abundance: .
j_gene: TRBJ2-5
len: 12
v_gene: TRBV28

CDR3aa: ASRDRGHTEAF
abundance: few
j_gene: TRBJ1-1
len: 11
v_gene: TRBV6-8

CDR3aa: ASSSRGAYSNQPQH
abundance: few
j_gene: TRBJ1-5
len: 14
v_gene: TRBV11-3

CDR3aa: ASSLAGGPTGELF
abundance: few
j_gene: TRBJ2-2
len: 13
v_gene: TRBV7-6

CDR3aa: ASLSGTEHYEQY
abundance: .
j_gene: TRBJ2-7
len: 12
v_gene: TRBV9

CDR3aa: ASSPWTAPKPNTEAF
abundance: few
j_gene: TRBJ1-1
len: 15
v_gene: TRBV11-3

CDR3aa: ASSEALGWSNEKLF
abundance: .
j_gene: TRBJ1-4
len: 14
v_gene: TRBV9

CDR3aa: ASSVSLAVYEQY
abundance: few
j_gene: TRBJ2-7
len: 12
v_gene: TRBV9

CDR3aa: ASRPDTNSGANVLT
abundance: few
j_gene: TRBJ2-6
len: 14
v_gene: TRBV11-3

CDR3aa: ASGEGLETQY
abundance: .
j_gene: TRBJ2-5
len: 10
v_gene: TRBV9

CDR3aa: ASSLGVAGGYEQY
abundance: .
j_gene: TRBJ2-7
len: 13
v_gene: TRBV13

CDR3aa: ASSTSRGYEQY
abundance: large
j_gene: TRBJ2-7
len: 11
v_gene: TRBV6-8

CDR3aa: ATSPRTGRNEKLF
abundance: .
j_gene: TRBJ1-4
len: 13
v_gene: TRBV15

CDR3aa: ASSLGASSGTEAF
abundance: few
j_gene: TRBJ1-1
len: 13
v_gene: TRBV5-1

CDR3aa: ASSSPEQGVGSNQPQH
abundance: .
j_gene: TRBJ1-5
len: 16
v_gene: TRBV19

CDR3aa: ATSRLGTVKSYEQY
abundance: few
j_gene: TRBJ2-7
len: 14
v_gene: TRBV15

CDR3aa: ASSRPGGLVTGELF
abundance: medium-sized
j_gene: TRBJ2-2
len: 14
v_gene: TRBV11-3

CDR3aa: SEGLGGVGEQF
abundance: few
j_gene: TRBJ2-1
len: 11
v_gene: TRBV29-1